A selection of T cell receptor beta chains follows, all from one sample in a study of cytomegalovirus exposure and HLA in healthy donors. TCRdb's copy holds only in-frame clones and misses some; the assay was immunoSEQ multiplex PCR. This repertoire shows some 120,000 clones, roughly 82% found once; its top ten account for about 13%. The specimen was PBMCs. The source of these receptors is a woman aged 40 to 55 in good health and CMV-seropositive. CDR3s include the opening cysteine and the closing phenylalanine or tryptophan. Each record gives: V gene, J gene, CDR3 length, CDR3 protein.

>TRBV4-1|TRBJ1-1|17
CASSQALAGTSNTEAFF
>TRBV6-6|TRBJ1-1|12
CASVQMNTEAFF
>TRBV4-1|TRBJ2-1|15
CASSPGLSSYNEQFF
>TRBV6-6|TRBJ2-7|13
CASRGSGSIEQYF
>TRBV15|TRBJ2-5|15
CATSRERRGQETQYF
>TRBV2|TRBJ1-4|12
CASSDSLPELFF
>TRBV2|.|17
CASSVYSGTESSYEQYF
>TRBV18|TRBJ2-3|14
CASSPETSTDTQYF
>TRBV13|TRBJ2-1|18
CASSSGRGLAGPYNEQFF
>TRBV28|TRBJ2-7|13
CASIRDSSYEQYF
>TRBV30|TRBJ2-1|15
CAWSEGQRQSNEQFF
>TRBV5-1|TRBJ1-1|15
CASSVQGWGNTEAFF
>TRBV30|TRBJ2-1|14
CAWRHGGSYNEQFF
>TRBV11-3|TRBJ1-1|15
CASSPGQGAGTEAFF
>TRBV5-1|TRBJ2-7|13
CASSLAQDNEQYF
>TRBV7-9|TRBJ1-5|18
CASSLYGAGPGGNQPQHF
>TRBV5-6|TRBJ2-2|17
CASSWTGVLKNTGELFF
>TRBV30|TRBJ2-1|16
CAWRSLKSGLYNEQFF
>TRBV10-3|TRBJ1-5|15
CAISEGQQSNQPQHF
>TRBV27|TRBJ2-7|15
CASSPLAGVGYEQYF
>TRBV14|TRBJ1-1|15
CASSQDPLRDTEAFF
>TRBV27|TRBJ2-7|14
CASSLGLRTYEQYF
>TRBV28|TRBJ2-1|16
CASSSTSGSPINEQFF
>TRBV25-1|TRBJ2-2|14
CASSGTGGAGELFF
>TRBV5-1|TRBJ2-6|22
CASSSQAMGWGQGAPGANVLTF
>TRBV29-1|TRBJ2-2|14
CSVETGGGTGELFF
>TRBV11-2|TRBJ2-7|15
CASSPGLAGTYEQYF
>TRBV13|TRBJ2-3|12
CASSLIGDTQYF
>TRBV28|TRBJ2-5|14
CASRSMGQGETQYF
>TRBV29-1|TRBJ2-7|11
CSASVGYEQYF
>TRBV28|TRBJ2-7|15
CASSPRGSGTYEQYF
>TRBV6-5|TRBJ1-2|12
CASSRGYDGYTF
>TRBV5-1|TRBJ2-1|15
CASSFQTSGVNEQFF
>TRBV5-4|TRBJ2-1|18
CASSEGVQYSASYNEQFF
>TRBV28|TRBJ1-6|14
CASRLTGTGSPLHF
>TRBV2|TRBJ1-1|14
CASSVVRGNTEAFF
>TRBV5-1|TRBJ2-7|14
CASSLGTGFHEQYF
>TRBV11-2|TRBJ1-1|15
CASRSTTGVNTEAFF
>TRBV28|TRBJ2-3|13
CASSRGGTDTQYF
>TRBV11-2|TRBJ2-7|17
CASSRGPSSGSLYEQYF
>TRBV27|TRBJ2-7|16
CASSLLGAGTDYEQYF
>TRBV6-6|TRBJ2-2|15
CASSYDRSTLGELFF
>TRBV10-3|TRBJ2-7|14
CAISEREPPSEQYF
>TRBV9|TRBJ1-1|14
CASSGQSWGGEAFF
>TRBV18|TRBJ2-7|13
CASSPNRASEQYF
>TRBV5-4|TRBJ1-1|13
CASSLGGGTEAFF
>TRBV5-5|TRBJ1-4|16
CASSSQLPTTNEKLFF
>TRBV15|TRBJ1-3|16
CATSREGASSGNTIYF
>TRBV2|TRBJ2-3|12
CASSGVADTQYF
>TRBV15|TRBJ2-7|14
CATSREYGGVEQYF
>TRBV6-5|TRBJ1-2|12
CASRGRGYGYTF
>TRBV28|.|13
CASSLRRTYEQYF
>TRBV11-3|TRBJ2-4|18
CASSSGTSGIGAKNIQYF
>TRBV6-6|TRBJ1-2|12
CASTPGQGGYTF
>TRBV6-5|TRBJ2-7|16
CASSYSGLARAYEQYF
>TRBV6-5|TRBJ1-4|14
CASSPRGLGEKLFF
>TRBV7-8|TRBJ2-6|19
CASSLERGPRSSGANVLTF
>TRBV13|TRBJ2-5|14
CASSGRTHRETQYF
>TRBV30|TRBJ2-7|12
CAWTSGSYEQYF